These T cell receptor beta chains were read from a single sample in a study of OX40 agonist ivuxolimab in advanced cancers. Assay used: immunoSEQ multiplex PCR; TCRdb lists only in-frame clones, some missing. The data show under 70,000 clones, about 86% seen once. The sequencing used CD4+ or CD8+ T cells sorted from blood, collected in a trial of the OX40 agonist ivuxolimab. The receptors originated from an adult with an advanced solid tumor such as melanoma, head and neck, liver or kidney cancer. Both conserved end residues are part of each CDR3. The D gene is left open where the match is weak. A row's size may be missing; if present it is once, few, many or a size class.

TGTGCCAGCAGCTTTCCCCGGGCCTTGAACACTGAAGCTTTCTTT,CASSFPRALNTEAFF,-,TRBV11-2,TRBJ1-1,-
TGTGCCAGTAGTATCTGGGGTGAGGGCTACGAGCAGTACTTC,CASSIWGEGYEQYF,-,TRBV19,TRBJ2-7,-
TGTGCCAGCAGTTTCGGACTAGCCGTTTACAATGAGCAGTTCTTC,CASSFGLAVYNEQFF,-,TRBV6-5,TRBJ2-1,TRBD2
TGTGCTAGCAGCATAGGCCAGATTACTGAGCAGTTCTTC,CASSIGQITEQFF,-,TRBV7-7,TRBJ2-1,-
TGCGCCAGCAGCCAAGGGTGGGGCTACACCTTC,CASSQGWGYTF,-,TRBV4-1,TRBJ1-2,-
TGCGCCAGCAGCTGGGTCACAGGACAGATCTACGAGCAGTACTTC,CASSWVTGQIYEQYF,-,TRBV5-1,TRBJ2-7,-
TGTGCCAGCAGGGCAGGGAACACAGATACGCAGTATTTT,CASRAGNTDTQYF,-,TRBV6-5,TRBJ2-3,-
TGTGCCAGCAGCTTAGTCACAGGGTCGCGGGTAAAGCAGTACTTC,CASSLVTGSRVKQYF,-,TRBV7-9,TRBJ2-7,-
TGTGCCAGCAGCTTGGCCGGGACAGACACAGATACGCAGTATTTT,CASSLAGTDTDTQYF,-,TRBV5-6,TRBJ2-3,TRBD1
TGCGCCAGCAGCCAAGATTGGGGCCCCAACTTCGAGCAGTACTTC,CASSQDWGPNFEQYF,-,TRBV4-3,TRBJ2-7,-
TGTGCCAGCAGCTTAGGCAATCAGCCCCAGCATTTT,CASSLGNQPQHF,-,TRBV7-9,TRBJ1-5,-
TGTGCCAGCAGCGTAGGAGGTGAGCAGTTCTTC,CASSVGGEQFF,-,TRBV9,TRBJ2-1,-
TGTGCCAGCAGTTTAGGGAGTACAGGGGCCCACACTGAAGCTTTCTTT,CASSLGSTGAHTEAFF,-,TRBV27,TRBJ1-1,TRBD1
TGTGCCAGCAGGGATTACTATAATTCACCCCTCCACTTT,CASRDYYNSPLHF,once,TRBV27,TRBJ1-6,-
TGTGCCAGCAGTCCCGACGGTAACACTGAAGCTTTCTTT,CASSPDGNTEAFF,-,TRBV6-5,TRBJ1-1,-
TGTGCCAGCAGCTTTGTCCGGCCGAACACTGAAGCTTTCTTT,CASSFVRPNTEAFF,few,TRBV5-6,TRBJ1-1,-
TGTGCCAGCAGTTTAGGGGCGAGGCAGCCCCAGCATTTT,CASSLGARQPQHF,-,TRBV27,TRBJ1-5,-
TGTGCCAGCAGTCCCGAGCCGTCGGGAGGGGAGCCCCAGCATTTT,CASSPEPSGGEPQHF,medium-sized,TRBV27,TRBJ1-5,-
TGCGCCAGCAGCCAAGGGACCGGGACGGAAACCGGGGAGCTGTTTTTT,CASSQGTGTETGELFF,-,TRBV4-1,TRBJ2-2,-
TGTGCCAGCAGCCCTATCGGTGGAGGGTATGAGCAGTTCTTC,CASSPIGGGYEQFF,-,TRBV9,TRBJ2-1,-
TGTGCCAGCAGTTGGGGGCCTGGGGCCAGCTCCTACGAGCAGTACTTC,CASSWGPGASSYEQYF,-,TRBV7-8,TRBJ2-7,-
TGTGCTAGCAGCTTAGGGGGTGCGGGTGACCAGTACTTC,CASSLGGAGDQYF,-,TRBV7-7,TRBJ2-5,-
TGTGCCAGCAGCTTCGGGACACAAGTCCTTTCGCCCCAGCATTTT,CASSFGTQVLSPQHF,-,TRBV7-9,TRBJ1-5,-
TGTGCCAGCCGACACCGGTACACTGAAGCTTTCTTT,CASRHRYTEAFF,-,TRBV6-5,TRBJ1-1,-
TGTGCCAGTAGTATTACCCCAGGACTCTCCTACGAGCAGTACTTC,CASSITPGLSYEQYF,-,TRBV19,TRBJ2-7,-
TGTGCCAACCATACGGGCAACCTCTATGGCTACACCTTC,CANHTGNLYGYTF,-,TRBV5-3,TRBJ1-2,-
TGTGCCAGCAGTTCCGCCGGGACAGACTTCACAGATACGCAGTATTTT,CASSSAGTDFTDTQYF,-,TRBV27,TRBJ2-3,TRBD1
TGTGCCAGCAGCCCAACCAATCAACCGAGTGGGGGGGCCCCAGATACGCAGTATTTT,CASSPTNQPSGGAPDTQYF,-,TRBV21-1,TRBJ2-3,-
TGTGCCAGCACCCTGGCCCAGGGTAGGGACACTGAAGCTTTCTTT,CASTLAQGRDTEAFF,-,TRBV7-9,TRBJ1-1,-
TGTGCCAGCAGTTACTTTGACACCCTGAACACTGAAGCTTTCTTT,CASSYFDTLNTEAFF,-,TRBV6-6,TRBJ1-1,-
TGTGCCAGCACTCGTCTGGGACAGGGATCAGTCGAGCAGTACTTC,CASTRLGQGSVEQYF,-,TRBV6-1,TRBJ2-7,TRBD1
TGTGCCAGCAGTCCCCCAGGCCAGGAGCAGTTCTTC,CASSPPGQEQFF,-,TRBV27,TRBJ2-1,-
TGTGCCAGTAGTATAGCTCTTGCAGATACGCAGTATTTT,CASSIALADTQYF,-,TRBV19,TRBJ2-3,-
TGTGCCAGCAGTCCGACAGGGGGTGAAGCTTTCTTT,CASSPTGGEAFF,-,TRBV7-6,TRBJ1-1,TRBD1
TGTGCCAGCAGCCACGGTAGCAATCAGCCCCAGCATTTT,CASSHGSNQPQHF,-,TRBV27,TRBJ1-5,-
TGTGCCAGCACCCCACCAGGGATTCGGTACAATGAGCAGTTCTTC,CASTPPGIRYNEQFF,-,TRBV2,TRBJ2-1,-
TGTGCCAGCATCCCCCAGAGCTCCTACGAGCAGTACTTC,CASIPQSSYEQYF,-,TRBV7-9,TRBJ2-7,-
TGTGCCAGCAGTTTAATTTACTCCGCAGGCACTAACTATGGCTACACCTTC,CASSLIYSAGTNYGYTF,-,TRBV27,TRBJ1-2,-
TGTGCCAGCAGCGTGGGGGAAGGCTACACCTTC,CASSVGEGYTF,-,TRBV9,TRBJ1-2,-
TGCAGTGTAGAGGGGATGACTGAAGCTTTCTTT,CSVEGMTEAFF,-,TRBV20-1,TRBJ1-1,-
TGTGCCAGCAGCCAGACAGGGATGGACACCGGGGAGCTGTTTTTT,CASSQTGMDTGELFF,-,TRBV9,TRBJ2-2,TRBD1
TGCGCCAGCAGCTACGGGGGGGACACTGAAGCTTTCTTT,CASSYGGDTEAFF,-,TRBV5-1,TRBJ1-1,-
TGTGCCAGCAGCGTTGGACAGACTTACTCCTACGAGCAGTACTTC,CASSVGQTYSYEQYF,-,TRBV9,TRBJ2-7,-
TGTGCCAGCAGTGACGGGACAGGGAGGGCGCAGGGCTACACCTTC,CASSDGTGRAQGYTF,-,TRBV6-4,TRBJ1-2,TRBD1
TGCGCCAGCAGCGCCGTCCCGACAGGGTTGAATCAGCCCCAGCATTTT,CASSAVPTGLNQPQHF,-,TRBV4-1,TRBJ1-5,TRBD1
TGTGCCAGCAGTATAGGGGTCTCCTACGAGCAGTACTTC,CASSIGVSYEQYF,-,TRBV27,TRBJ2-7,-
TGTGCCAGCAGTCCAACCACAGGGATTCAGCCCCAGCATTTT,CASSPTTGIQPQHF,-,TRBV27,TRBJ1-5,-
TGTGCCAGCCTGTTCGCGGGTGGCACTGAAGCTTTCTTT,CASLFAGGTEAFF,few,TRBV5-4,TRBJ1-1,-
TGTGCCAGTACCGCCAATTTTGAAGGCTACACCTTC,CASTANFEGYTF,-,TRBV19,TRBJ1-2,-
TGTGCCAGCAGCTCTCGGACCGACAGGGAAGCTTTCTTT,CASSSRTDREAFF,-,TRBV11-2,TRBJ1-1,-
TGTACCAGCAGTTCAACAGGGACATATAGCAATCAGCCCCAGCATTTT,CTSSSTGTYSNQPQHF,-,TRBV27,TRBJ1-5,-
TGTGCCAGCAGAGCTATTTCCGAAGAGGCTTTCTTT,CASRAISEEAFF,-,TRBV6-1,TRBJ1-1,-
TGTGCCAGCAGCTTAGTCCAGTACAATGAGCAGTTCTTC,CASSLVQYNEQFF,-,TRBV7-9,TRBJ2-1,-
TGTGCCAGCAGCCTCCTGGGTGGGGACTCCTCAGATACGCAGTATTTT,CASSLLGGDSSDTQYF,-,TRBV9,TRBJ2-3,-
TGTGCCAGCAGCGTGGGGGACCCCTACGAGCAGTACTTC,CASSVGDPYEQYF,-,TRBV9,TRBJ2-7,-
TGTGCCAGCAGTTTCCAGGGGGGGCAAGATACGCAGTATTTT,CASSFQGGQDTQYF,-,TRBV28,TRBJ2-3,-
TGTGCCAGTAGTATAGAGGGGAGACGATTTACGCAGTATTTT,CASSIEGRRFTQYF,once,TRBV19,TRBJ2-3,-
TGTGCCAGCAGCTTAGTAACGTGGGGGGAAGACAATGAGCAGTTCTTC,CASSLVTWGEDNEQFF,-,TRBV7-8,TRBJ2-1,-